This T cell receptor beta chain was found in a study of shared clonotypes between healthy human individuals. In the original workflow: Filtering was not the same, since immunoSEQ gave junction-only sequences without quality scores. Here immunoSEQ multiplex PCR was the method, and the copy in TCRdb shows in-frame clones only, minus some. The V and J calls and clone size were taken over from that table, and D and trimming were inferred from the DNA. The repertoire holds 500,000 to 700,000 clones, with about 95% as singletons. For this clone: Its antigen is as yet unknown.

CD45RO-negative, CCR7-selected cells formed the naive CD8 fraction, which excluded terminally differentiated effector memory CD45RA+ cells. With 2 bases removed from V and 2 bases from J, the gap between germline ends came to 21 bases. The CDR3 has 18 residues. The germline CDR1 and CDR2 sequences are MDHEN and SYDVKM. Study outcomes and limitations: Depth was large, yet rarefaction showed that sorted-subset sequencing was incomplete. Clonotypes that were shared across four donors made up around 5.5% of naive CD4 clonotypes.

The receptor comes from a woman aged 25 to 45 in good health. The J gene is TRBJ1-2, the V gene TRBV28, with D possibly being TRBD1 (6 bases). The sequencing sample was made of naive CD8+ T cells sorted from blood. CDR3 sequence: CASSLGGRRGRRNYGYTF. CDR3 bases: TGTGCCAGCAGTTTAGGAGGGCGGCGGGGGCGACGCAACTATGGCTACACCTTC.